The 3 T cell receptor beta chains reported below all come from one sample, sequenced in a study of CD8 T cells in Susac syndrome. When the RNA was reverse transcribed, random hexamers were used with an input of roughly 0.45 to 1 ug. A single record per CDR3 protein comes from TCRdb applying MiXCR to the immunoSEQ multiplex PCR reads. The profile shows 120,000 or so distinct CDR3 sequences, around 94% of them singletons. Sequencing was done on a sample of CD8+ T cells from PBMCs. All receptors come from a human donor with Susac syndrome.

The chain couples TRBV20-1 to TRBJ2-4; D may be TRBD2 (6 bases). The V gene lost 0 bases and the J gene lost 15 bases, with 15 bases spanning the gap. The CDR3 contains 12 residues. Germline lookup yields CDR1 DFQATT and CDR2 SNEGSKA (reference sequence). CDR3 nucleotides: TGCAGTGCTAGAGATCTAATGGCGGGGTGGTACTTC. It codes for CSARDLMAGWYF.

J is TRBJ2-7 and V is TRBV9; tentatively, D is TRBD1 or TRBD2 (6 bases each). The CDR3 has 13 residues. Germline V gene sequence: CDR1 SGDLS, CDR2 YYNGEE. Trimming removed 6 bases at V and 7 bases at J, with 17 bases between. The CDR3 nucleotides are TGTGCCAGCAACCCCGGGGGCGGGTGGGAGCAGTACTTC. The encoded protein is CASNPGGGWEQYF.

This chain uses TRBV20-1 with TRBJ1-2, with D uncertain. Between the trimmed V and J ends, which lost 0 bases and 5 bases, there was a span of 13 bases. The CDR3 runs to 14 residues. Germline-derived CDR1 and CDR2 are DFQATT and SNEGSKA (reference sequence). The CDR3: CSARDRTAGYGYTF. CDR3 DNA sequence: TGCAGTGCTAGAGATAGGACGGCGGGGTATGGCTACACCTTC.